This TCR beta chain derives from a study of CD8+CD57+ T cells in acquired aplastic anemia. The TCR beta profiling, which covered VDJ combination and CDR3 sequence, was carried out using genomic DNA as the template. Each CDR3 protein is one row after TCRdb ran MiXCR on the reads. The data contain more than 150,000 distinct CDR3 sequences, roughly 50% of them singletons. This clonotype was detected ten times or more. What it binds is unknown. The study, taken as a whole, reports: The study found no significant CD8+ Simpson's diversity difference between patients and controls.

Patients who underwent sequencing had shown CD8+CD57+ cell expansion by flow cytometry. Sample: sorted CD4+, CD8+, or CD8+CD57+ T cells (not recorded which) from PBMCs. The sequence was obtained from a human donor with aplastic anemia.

CDR3 sequence reads: CASSQGEARDTQYF. CDR3 in DNA: TGTGCCAGCAGCCAAGGGGAGGCCAGAGATACGCAGTATTTT. The chain joins TRBV14 to TRBJ2-3; D is perhaps TRBD2 (6 bases). The CDR3 totals 14 residues. Trimming took off 1 base at V and 5 bases at J, with 10 bases between the two ends. Germline V gene sequence: CDR1 SGHDN, CDR2 FVKESK.